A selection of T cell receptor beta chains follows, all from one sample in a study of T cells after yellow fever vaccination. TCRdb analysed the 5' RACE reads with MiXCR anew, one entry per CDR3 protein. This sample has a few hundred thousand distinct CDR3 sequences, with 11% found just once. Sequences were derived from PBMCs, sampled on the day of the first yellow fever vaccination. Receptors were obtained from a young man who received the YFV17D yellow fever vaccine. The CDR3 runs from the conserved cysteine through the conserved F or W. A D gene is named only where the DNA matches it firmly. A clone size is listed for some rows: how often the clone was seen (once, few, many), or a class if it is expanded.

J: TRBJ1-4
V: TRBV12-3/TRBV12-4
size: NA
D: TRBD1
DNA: TGTGCCAGCAGTTTCGGCACAGGGGGCCTACAGGGGGAACTGTTTTTT
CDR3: CASSFGTGGLQGELFF

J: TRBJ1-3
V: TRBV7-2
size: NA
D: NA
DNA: TGTGCCAGCAGCTTAAGAATGAGGGGATCTGGAAACACCATATATTTT
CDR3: CASSLRMRGSGNTIYF

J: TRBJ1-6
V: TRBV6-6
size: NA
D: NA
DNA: TGTGCCAGCAGTTACCCCCCTTCACCCCTCCACTTT
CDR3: CASSYPPSPLHF

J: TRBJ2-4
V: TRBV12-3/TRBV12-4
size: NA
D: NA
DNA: TGTGCCAGCAGTTTAGAGGGCTTCCCAAACATTCAGTACTTC
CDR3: CASSLEGFPNIQYF

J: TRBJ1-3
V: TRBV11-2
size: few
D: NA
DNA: TGTGCCAGCAGCTTGGAGTCTGGAAACACCATATATTTT
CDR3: CASSLESGNTIYF

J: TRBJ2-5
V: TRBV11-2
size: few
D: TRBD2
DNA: TGTGCCAGCAGCTTCTGGGGGGGACAAGAGACCCAGTACTTC
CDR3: CASSFWGGQETQYF

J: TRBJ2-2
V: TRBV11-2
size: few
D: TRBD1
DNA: TGTGCCAGCAGCTACCCGACAGGGGGCGCGTTGGACACCGGGGAGCTGTTTTTT
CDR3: CASSYPTGGALDTGELFF

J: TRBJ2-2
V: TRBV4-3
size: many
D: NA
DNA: TGCGCCAGCAGCCAAGGGGATTCCGGGGAGCTGTTTTTT
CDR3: CASSQGDSGELFF

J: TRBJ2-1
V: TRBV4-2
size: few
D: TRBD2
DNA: TGTGCCAGCAGCCACCAACTAGCGGGGGCCTACAATGAGCAGTTCTTC
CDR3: CASSHQLAGAYNEQFF

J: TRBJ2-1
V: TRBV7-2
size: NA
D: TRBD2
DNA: TGTGCCAGCAGCTCCCTAGCGGGATTTTACAATGAGCAGTTCTTC
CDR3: CASSSLAGFYNEQFF

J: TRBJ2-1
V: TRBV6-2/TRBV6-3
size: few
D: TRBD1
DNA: TGTGCCAGCAGTGCGAACCGGGACAGATCAATCAATGAGCAGTTCTTC
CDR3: CASSANRDRSINEQFF